These 2 T cell receptor beta chains were sequenced from one sample in a study of CD8 T cells in ankylosing spondylitis. TCRdb re-analysed the 5' RACE reads in MiXCR, keeping a single row per CDR3 protein. The sample lists 200,000 to 250,000 distinct CDR3 sequences, about 17% occurring once. Study results and limitations: Ankylosing spondylitis blood appeared to carry a characteristic TCR beta motif of 7 or 8 highly homologous variants.

No cognate antigen is known for these TCRs. The sequencing input was blood, either unsorted or a sorted T cell fraction (not recorded which). The receptors here all came from a male donor with ankylosing spondylitis.

There are a few counts of this clonotype. The chain couples TRBV4-1 to TRBJ2-3; no reliable D call. CDR3 length equals 15 residues. V lost 1 base, J lost 0 bases, and 8 bases lay in between. Germline-derived CDR1 and CDR2 are MGHRA and YSYEKL. This CDR3 reads CASSQVATSTDTQYF. In DNA, the CDR3 is TGCGCCAGCAGCCAAGTGGCTACAAGCACAGATACGCAGTATTTT.

This clonotype was counted many times. The gene calls are TRBV27 and TRBJ2-7; 9 bases match TRBD1. Per germline, CDR1 MNHEY and CDR2 SMNVEV (reference sequence). With V trimmed by 7 bases and J by 1 base, 5 bases remained unmatched. The CDR3 is 14 amino acids. CDR3 protein: CASTPGTGSYEQYF. For the CDR3, the DNA is TGTGCCAGCACCCCCGGGACAGGGTCCTACGAGCAGTACTTC.